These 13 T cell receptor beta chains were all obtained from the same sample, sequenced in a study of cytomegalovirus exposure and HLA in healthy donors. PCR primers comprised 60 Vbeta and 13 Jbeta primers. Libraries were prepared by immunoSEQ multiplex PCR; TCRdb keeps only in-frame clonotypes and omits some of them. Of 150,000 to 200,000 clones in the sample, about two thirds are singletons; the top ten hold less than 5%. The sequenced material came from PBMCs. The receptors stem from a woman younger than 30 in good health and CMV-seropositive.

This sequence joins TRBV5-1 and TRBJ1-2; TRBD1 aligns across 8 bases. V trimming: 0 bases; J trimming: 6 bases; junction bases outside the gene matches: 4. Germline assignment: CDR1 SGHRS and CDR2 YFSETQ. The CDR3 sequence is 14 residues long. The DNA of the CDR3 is TGCGCCAGCAGCTTGGACGGACAGGGTCATGGCTACACCTTC. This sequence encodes CASSLDGQGHGYTF.

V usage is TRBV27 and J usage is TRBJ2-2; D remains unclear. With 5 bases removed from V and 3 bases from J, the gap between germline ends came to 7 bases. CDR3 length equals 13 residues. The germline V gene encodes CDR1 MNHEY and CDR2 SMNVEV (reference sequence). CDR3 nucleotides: TGTGCCAGCAGTCTCAGATACACCGGGGAGCTGTTTTTT. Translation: CASSLRYTGELFF.

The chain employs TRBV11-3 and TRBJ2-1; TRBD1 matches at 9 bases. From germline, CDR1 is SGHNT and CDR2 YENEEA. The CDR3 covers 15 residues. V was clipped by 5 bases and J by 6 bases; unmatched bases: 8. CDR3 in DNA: TGTGCCAGCAGCCCGCCGGGACAGGGCCGCAATGAGCAGTTCTTC. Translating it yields CASSPPGQGRNEQFF. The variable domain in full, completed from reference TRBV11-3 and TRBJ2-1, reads EAGVVQSPRYKIIEKKQPVAFWCNPISGHNTLYWYLQNLGQGPELLIRYENEEAVDDSQLPKDRFSAERLKGVDSTLKIQPAELGDSAVYLCASSPPGQGRNEQFFGPGTRLTVL.

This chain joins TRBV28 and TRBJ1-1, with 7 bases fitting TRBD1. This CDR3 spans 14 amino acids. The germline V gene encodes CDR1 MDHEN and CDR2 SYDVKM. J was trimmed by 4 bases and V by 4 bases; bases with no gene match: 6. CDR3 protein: CASSSTGLTTEAFF. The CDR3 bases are TGTGCCAGCAGTTCGACAGGGTTGACCACTGAAGCTTTCTTT.

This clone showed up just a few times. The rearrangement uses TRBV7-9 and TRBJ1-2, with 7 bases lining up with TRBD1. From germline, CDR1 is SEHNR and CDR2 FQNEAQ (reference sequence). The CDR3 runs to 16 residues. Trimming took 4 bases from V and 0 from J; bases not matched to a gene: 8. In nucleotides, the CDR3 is TGTGCCAGCAGCTCAGCCGACAGGGCCTCTAACTATGGCTACACCTTC. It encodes CASSSADRASNYGYTF.

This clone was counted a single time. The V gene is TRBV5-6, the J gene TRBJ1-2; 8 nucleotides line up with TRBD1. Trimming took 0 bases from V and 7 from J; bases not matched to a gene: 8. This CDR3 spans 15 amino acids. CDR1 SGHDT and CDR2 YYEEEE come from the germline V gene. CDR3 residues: CASSLGRQGAFGYTF. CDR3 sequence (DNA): TGTGCCAGCAGCTTGGGCCGGCAGGGGGCCTTTGGCTACACCTTC.

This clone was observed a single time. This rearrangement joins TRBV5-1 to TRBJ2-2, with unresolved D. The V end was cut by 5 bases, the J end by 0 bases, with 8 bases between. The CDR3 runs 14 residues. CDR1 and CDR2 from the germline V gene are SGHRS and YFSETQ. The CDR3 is CASRYTANTGELFF. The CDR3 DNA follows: TGCGCCAGCAGGTATACAGCGAACACCGGGGAGCTGTTTTTT. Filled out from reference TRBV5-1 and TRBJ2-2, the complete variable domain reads KAGVTQTPRYLIKTRGQQVTLSCSPISGHRSVSWYQQTPGQGLQFLFEYFSETQRNKGNFPGRFSGRQFSNSRSEMNVSTLELGDSALYLCASRYTANTGELFFGEGSRLTVL.

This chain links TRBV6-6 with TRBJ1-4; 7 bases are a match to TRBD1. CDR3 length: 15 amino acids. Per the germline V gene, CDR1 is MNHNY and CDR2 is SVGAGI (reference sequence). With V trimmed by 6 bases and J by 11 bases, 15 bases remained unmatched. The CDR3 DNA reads TGTGCCAGCAGGCGTACAGGGGCGACAATGAGCAAACTGTTTTTT. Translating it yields CASRRTGATMSKLFF.

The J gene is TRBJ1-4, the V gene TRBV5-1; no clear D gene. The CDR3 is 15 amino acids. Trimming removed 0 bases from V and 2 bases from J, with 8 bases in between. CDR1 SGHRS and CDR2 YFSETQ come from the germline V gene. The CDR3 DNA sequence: TGCGCCAGCAGCTTGGGCGGAGTTACTAATGAAAAACTGTTTTTT. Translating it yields CASSLGGVTNEKLFF.

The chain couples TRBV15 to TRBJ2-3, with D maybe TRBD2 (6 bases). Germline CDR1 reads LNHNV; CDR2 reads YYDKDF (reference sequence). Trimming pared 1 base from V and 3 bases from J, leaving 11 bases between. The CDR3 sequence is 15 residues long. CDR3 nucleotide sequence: TGTGCCACCAGCAGAGCATCGGGAGTAACAGATACGCAGTATTTT. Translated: CATSRASGVTDTQYF. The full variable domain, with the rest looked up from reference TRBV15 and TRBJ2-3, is DAMVIQNPRYQVTQFGKPVTLSCSQTLNHNVMYWYQQKSSQAPKLLFHYYDKDFNNEADTPDNFQSRRPNTSFCFLDIRSPGLGDTAMYLCATSRASGVTDTQYFGPGTRLTVL.

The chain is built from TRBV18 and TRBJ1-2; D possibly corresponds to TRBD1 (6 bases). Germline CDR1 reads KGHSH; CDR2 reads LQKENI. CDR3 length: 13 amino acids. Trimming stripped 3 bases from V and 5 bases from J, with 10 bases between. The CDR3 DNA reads TGTGCCAGCTCACCTGGGGGCGGTTATGGCTACACCTTC. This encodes CASSPGGGYGYTF.

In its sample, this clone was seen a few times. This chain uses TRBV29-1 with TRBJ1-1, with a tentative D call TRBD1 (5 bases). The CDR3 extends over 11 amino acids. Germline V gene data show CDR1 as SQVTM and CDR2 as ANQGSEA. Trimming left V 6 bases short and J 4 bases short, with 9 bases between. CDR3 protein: CSVRGGTEAFF. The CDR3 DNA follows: TGCAGCGTCCGCGGGGGCACTGAAGCTTTCTTT.

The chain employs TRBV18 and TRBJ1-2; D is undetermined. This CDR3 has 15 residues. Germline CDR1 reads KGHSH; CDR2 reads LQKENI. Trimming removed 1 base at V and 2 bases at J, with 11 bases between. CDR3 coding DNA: TGTGCCAGCTCACCACGGTTGGAGCAGAACTATGGCTACACCTTC. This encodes CASSPRLEQNYGYTF.